This T cell receptor beta chain was obtained from a study of regulatory T cells in long-lasting Graves disease. Study-level results: Newly diagnosed Graves' patients had higher TCR diversity than persistent ones.

Time point of the sample: newly diagnosed GD, antithyroid drugs for less than 3 months. The TCR library was made from RNA that had been extracted from PBMCs in TRIzol. For this clonotype: Its matching antigen is unknown.

Library construction for TCR beta used iRepertoire HTBI primers and Arm-PCR of CDR3 regions. MiXCR, run by TCRdb on the multiplex PCR reads, gives a single entry per CDR3 protein. The table has a few hundred thousand distinct CDR3 sequences, around 18% seen once. The CDR3 contains 11 residues. Germline V gives CDR1 GTSNPN, CDR2 SVGIG (reference sequence). V lost 2 bases to trimming and J lost 8 bases, with 7 bases between them. The data were also submitted as part of a second study, on T cells in Graves' hyperthyroidism and ophthalmopathy. Turning to that study: Graves' hyperthyroidism showing no ophthalmopathy progression within 18 months was considered stable.

Sequenced material: peripheral blood mononuclear cells (PBMCs), taken at new diagnosis, from a patient treated with antithyroid drugs. The clonotype originates from a woman younger than 45 with Graves disease. The chain couples TRBV30 to TRBJ2-1; the D is unclear. The CDR3 DNA reads TGTGCCTGGAGTCATTCCCATGAGCAGTTCTTC. It specifies CAWSHSHEQFF. Together with reference TRBV30 and TRBJ2-1, the CDR3 gives the full variable domain: SQTIHQWPATLVQPVGSPLSLECTVEGTSNPNLYWYRQAAGRGLQLLFYSVGIGQISSEVPQNLSASRPQDRQFILSSKKLLLSDSGFYLCAWSHSHEQFFGPGTRLTVL.